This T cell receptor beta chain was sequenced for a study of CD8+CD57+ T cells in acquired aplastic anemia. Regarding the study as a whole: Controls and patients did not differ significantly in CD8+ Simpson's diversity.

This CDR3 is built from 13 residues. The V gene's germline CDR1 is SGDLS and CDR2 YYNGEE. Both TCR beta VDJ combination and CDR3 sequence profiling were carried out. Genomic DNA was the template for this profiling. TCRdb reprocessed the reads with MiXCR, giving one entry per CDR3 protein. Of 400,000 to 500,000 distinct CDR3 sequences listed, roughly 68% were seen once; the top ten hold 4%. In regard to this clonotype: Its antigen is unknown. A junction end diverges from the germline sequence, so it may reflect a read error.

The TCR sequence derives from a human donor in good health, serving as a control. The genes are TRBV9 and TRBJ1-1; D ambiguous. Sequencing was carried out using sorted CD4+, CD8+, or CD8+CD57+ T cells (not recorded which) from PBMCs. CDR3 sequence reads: CASSPHSTYEAYF. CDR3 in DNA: TGTGCCAGCAGCCCGCACTCGACCTACGAGGCTTACTTT.